The entry that follows covers one T cell receptor beta chain sequence. Specified treatment: randomized to nivolumab then ipilimumab (arm A) or the reverse (arm B). These data come from a study of sequential checkpoint blockade in melanoma. V lost 6 bases and J lost 6; bases outside the gene matches: 7. The CDR3 length is 14 residues. CDR1 and CDR2 (germline): SGHVS, FNYEAQ. Some clones are missing from TCRdb's copy, which holds only in-frame ones; the method was immunoSEQ multiplex PCR. The repertoire holds 30,000 or so clones, with under 90% as singletons. The sequence was collected from a human donor with melanoma. J is TRBJ1-5 and V is TRBV7-6; 8 bases line up with TRBD1. The sample in question was CD8+ T cells sorted from blood (inferred from file names), obtained from a patient given nivolumab and ipilimumab in sequence. CDR3 residues: CASRRTGKGQPQHF. As DNA, the CDR3 is TGTGCCAGCAGACGGACAGGGAAAGGTCAGCCCCAGCATTTT.